The 32 T cell receptor beta chains reported below all come from one sample, sequenced in a study of blood T cell repertoires in COVID-19. Produced via immunoSEQ multiplex PCR; TCRdb's table is partial and in-frame only. The table has fewer than 200,000 clones, around 76% seen once. The sequenced sample consisted of peripheral blood. Source of these receptors: a woman aged 60-75 years with COVID-19, enrolled during active disease.

The genes are TRBV7-9 and TRBJ2-3; D call uncertain. This CDR3 has 16 amino acids. Germline values: CDR1 SEHNR, CDR2 FQNEAQ (reference sequence). The V and J ends lost 5 bases and 3 bases respectively, with 18 bases between them. The CDR3 spells CASSDPPTGWTDTQYF. Written as DNA, the CDR3 is TGTGCCAGCAGCGACCCTCCGACGGGTTGGACAGATACGCAGTATTTT.

Only one count was recorded for this clone. This chain uses TRBV7-9 with TRBJ1-1, with D tentatively TRBD1 (5 bases). V shed 5 bases and J shed 6 bases, with 16 bases lying between them. CDR3 size: 14 residues. Germline CDR1 is SEHNR and CDR2 is FQNEAQ (reference sequence). CDR3 in DNA: TGTGCCAGCAGCCCCTTGGGGCCGGGAGCTGAAGCTTTCTTT. Translating it yields CASSPLGPGAEAFF.

This clone was counted a single time. The chain employs TRBV5-5 and TRBJ2-5; possibly TRBD1 for D (6 bases). Trimming removed 0 bases at V and 5 bases at J, with 11 bases between. This CDR3 spans 14 amino acids. Germline lookup yields CDR1 SGHKS and CDR2 YYEKEE (reference sequence). The CDR3 here is CASSLDTGWETQYF. CDR3 nucleotides: TGTGCCAGCAGCTTGGATACAGGGTGGGAGACCCAGTACTTC.

The rearrangement uses TRBV10-3 and TRBJ2-3, with 7 nucleotides matching TRBD2. V shed 5 bases, J shed 0 bases, and the junction held 8 bases outside the gene matches. The CDR3 loop spans 16 amino acids. The V gene's germline CDR1 is ENHRY and CDR2 SYGVKD. The CDR3 bases are TGTGCCATCAGTTCAACTAGCGAGACTAGCACAGATACGCAGTATTTT. This sequence encodes CAISSTSETSTDTQYF.

The V call is TRBV7-6, the J call TRBJ1-3; no reliable D call. Per germline, CDR1 SGHVS and CDR2 FNYEAQ. This CDR3 has 16 amino acids. Trimming removed 0 bases at V and 2 bases at J, with 11 bases between. CDR3 sequence (DNA): TGTGCCAGCAGCTTAGCGGGAGCAGACCCTGGAAACACCATATATTTT. The encoded protein is CASSLAGADPGNTIYF. The variable domain in full, with the rest retrieved from reference TRBV7-6 and TRBJ1-3, is GAGVSQSPRYKVTKRGQDVALRCDPISGHVSLYWYRQALGQGPEFLTYFNYEAQQDKSGLPNDRFSAERPEGSISTLTIQRTEQRDSAMYRCASSLAGADPGNTIYFGEGSWLTVV.

The chain links TRBV7-9 to TRBJ2-7; TRBD2 matches 7 bases. In germline, CDR1 is SEHNR, CDR2 FQNEAQ (reference sequence). CDR3 size: 16 residues. V lost 0 bases, J lost 1 base, and 6 bases stayed unmatched. The CDR3 here is CASSLARSSGSYEQYF. The CDR3 DNA follows: TGTGCCAGCAGCTTAGCGCGCTCTAGCGGATCCTACGAGCAGTACTTC. Full variable domain (outside the CDR3, taken from reference TRBV7-9 and TRBJ2-7): DTGVSQNPRHKITKRGQNVTFRCDPISEHNRLYWYRQTLGQGPEFLTYFQNEAQLEKSRLLSDRFSAERPKGSFSTLEIQRTEQGDSAMYLCASSLARSSGSYEQYFGPGTRLTVT.

The chain employs TRBV28 and TRBJ1-2; D remains unclear. The CDR3 is 15 amino acids. Germline CDR1 and CDR2: MDHEN and SYDVKM. V lost 5 bases and J lost 6, with 19 bases in between. CDR3 region: CASSKPHVVEDGYTF. The CDR3 DNA is TGTGCCAGCAGTAAACCTCACGTGGTGGAGGATGGCTACACCTTC.

The V gene is TRBV28, the J gene TRBJ1-1; the match to TRBD1 covers 8 bases. Germline-derived CDR1 and CDR2 are MDHEN and SYDVKM. The CDR3 contains 15 residues. J lost 5 bases, V lost 3 bases, and 8 bases had no gene match. The CDR3 region is CASSLGTGGRTEAFF. The CDR3 DNA reads TGTGCCAGCAGTTTGGGTACAGGGGGGAGGACTGAAGCTTTCTTT.

The sample holds one count of this clone. The CDR3 coding sequence is TGTGCCAGCAGCTTAAACCCGGGAGCCCAAGAGACCCAGTACTTC. Translating it yields CASSLNPGAQETQYF. The chain recombines TRBV7-3 with TRBJ2-5; D might be TRBD2 (6 bases). Trimming took off 1 base at V and 1 base at J, with 10 bases between the two ends. CDR1 and CDR2 (germline): SGHTA, FQGTGA. The CDR3 consists of 15 residues. The whole variable domain, filled in from reference TRBV7-3 and TRBJ2-5, reads GAGVSQTPSNKVTEKGKYVELRCDPISGHTALYWYRQSLGQGPEFLIYFQGTGAADDSGLPNDRFFAVRPEGSVSTLKIQRTERGDSAVYLCASSLNPGAQETQYFGPGTRLLVL.

The sample holds one count of this clone. This sequence joins TRBV6-2 or TRBV6-3 and TRBJ2-1, with D possibly matching TRBD2 (6 bases). This CDR3 comprises 16 residues. Germline CDR1 is MNHEY and CDR2 is SVGEGT. Trimming pared 0 bases from V and 9 bases from J, leaving 18 bases between. The CDR3 region is CASSYSSGTLGGEQFF. CDR3 bases: TGTGCCAGCAGTTACTCGTCCGGGACTCTCGGGGGTGAGCAGTTCTTC.

CDR3 DNA: TGTGCCAGCAGCTTCCGGGACAGGTCGACCGATGGCTACACCTTC. It codes for CASSFRDRSTDGYTF. The rearrangement joins TRBV5-4 to TRBJ1-2; 8 bases map to TRBD1. CDR1 is SGHNT and CDR2 is YYREEE in the germline V gene (reference sequence). V trimming: 2 bases; J trimming: 6 bases; junction bases outside the gene matches: 9. CDR3 length equals 15 residues.

This rearrangement joins TRBV5-1 to TRBJ2-3; D gene ambiguous. The CDR3 runs 15 residues. The germline CDR1 and CDR2 sequences are SGHRS and YFSETQ. Trimming removed 4 bases from V and 0 bases from J, with 12 bases in between. The CDR3 DNA reads TGCGCCAGCAGCGTAACTGGGCCCAGCACAGATACGCAGTATTTT. This translates into CASSVTGPSTDTQYF.

The chain combines TRBV9 with TRBJ2-5; maybe TRBD2 (6 bases). The CDR3 is made up of 14 amino acids. Trimming left V 2 bases short and J 4 bases short, with 12 bases between. CDR1 is SGDLS, CDR2 YYNGEE, per germline. DNA for the CDR3: TGTGCCAGCAGCGTGGGGGGATCCGGAGAGACCCAGTACTTC. As protein: CASSVGGSGETQYF. Full variable domain (missing parts from reference TRBV9 and TRBJ2-5): DSGVTQTPKHLITATGQRVTLRCSPRSGDLSVYWYQQSLDQGLQFLIQYYNGEERAKGNILERFSAQQFPDLHSELNLSSLELGDSALYFCASSVGGSGETQYFGPGTRLLVL.

The chain uses TRBV2 and TRBJ2-2; D remains ambiguous. From germline, CDR1 is SNHLY and CDR2 FYNNEI. The CDR3 runs to 15 residues. The ends were cut back, 0 bases at V and 7 bases at J, with 12 bases in the middle. The CDR3 bases are TGTGCCAGCAGTGAAGCGCGGCAATTCCACGGGGAGCTGTTTTTT. Amino acids: CASSEARQFHGELFF.

The V call is TRBV19, the J call TRBJ1-5, with 9 bases identical to TRBD1. This CDR3 region has 15 residues. V lost 5 bases and J lost 2; bases outside the gene matches: 4. Germline loops: CDR1 LNHDA, CDR2 SQIVND (reference sequence). CDR3 sequence: CASSPDRGRNQPQHF. The CDR3 coding sequence is TGTGCCAGTAGTCCGGACAGGGGCCGCAATCAGCCCCAGCATTTT. The variable domain in full, completed from reference TRBV19 and TRBJ1-5, reads DGGITQSPKYLFRKEGQNVTLSCEQNLNHDAMYWYRQDPGQGLRLIYYSQIVNDFQKGDIAEGYSVSREKKESFPLTVTSAQKNPTAFYLCASSPDRGRNQPQHFGDGTRLSIL.

The rearrangement joins TRBV2 to TRBJ1-1; maybe TRBD1 (6 bases). V was shortened by 4 bases and J by 4 bases, with 16 bases between the two germline ends. CDR1 is SNHLY and CDR2 is FYNNEI in the germline V gene. The CDR3 is 15 residues long. The CDR3 region is CASSGLQGVATEAFF. The CDR3, as DNA: TGTGCCAGCAGTGGCCTACAGGGAGTTGCCACTGAAGCTTTCTTT.

In DNA, the CDR3 is TGTGCCAGCAGTCAAGCCTCAGGGTACGAGCAGTACGTC. This gives the protein CASSQASGYEQYV. The J gene is TRBJ2-7, the V gene TRBV12-3 or TRBV12-4; TRBD1 might be the D (5 bases). This CDR3 has 13 residues. V lost 5 bases to trimming and J lost 4 bases, with 12 bases between them.

V gene TRBV28 combines with J gene TRBJ2-7; maybe TRBD1 (5 bases). V was cut by 3 bases and J by 2 bases, with 5 bases left in between. This CDR3 spans 12 amino acids. CDR1 and CDR2 from the germline V gene are MDHEN and SYDVKM. The CDR3 DNA sequence: TGTGCCAGCAGTTTCAGGGCCTACGAGCAGTACTTC. Protein sequence: CASSFRAYEQYF.

V gene TRBV19 combines with J gene TRBJ1-1; tentative D call: TRBD1 (5 bases). V lost 5 bases and J lost 6, with 19 bases in between. CDR3 length equals 15 residues. CDR1 and CDR2 from the germline V gene are LNHDA and SQIVND (reference sequence). CDR3 protein: CASSPMTARAAEAFF. In DNA form, the CDR3 reads TGTGCCAGTAGTCCCATGACAGCCCGAGCAGCTGAAGCTTTCTTT. Using reference TRBV19 and TRBJ1-1 for the parts outside the CDR3, the full variable domain is DGGITQSPKYLFRKEGQNVTLSCEQNLNHDAMYWYRQDPGQGLRLIYYSQIVNDFQKGDIAEGYSVSREKKESFPLTVTSAQKNPTAFYLCASSPMTARAAEAFFGQGTRLTVV.

V usage is TRBV10-3 and J usage is TRBJ1-1, with a weak D call TRBD1 (6 bases). V gave up 6 bases and J gave up 7 bases, with 15 bases separating them. The CDR3 spans 13 residues. The V gene's germline CDR1 is ENHRY and CDR2 SYGVKD. The CDR3 coding sequence is TGTGCCATCAGCGCTACAGGGCTGGATGAAGCTTTCTTT. This codes for CAISATGLDEAFF.

The rearrangement uses TRBV28 and TRBJ2-5, with 8 bases fitting TRBD2. Germline V gene data show CDR1 as MDHEN and CDR2 as SYDVKM. The CDR3 contains 15 residues. V lost 3 bases to trimming and J lost 2 bases; unmatched junction nucleotides: 5. The CDR3 sequence: CASSFLGGAQETQYF. CDR3 bases: TGTGCCAGCAGTTTCCTCGGGGGGGCTCAAGAGACCCAGTACTTC.

V gene TRBV7-3 combines with J gene TRBJ2-2; TRBD1 matches at 7 bases. Trimming cost V 5 bases and J 0 bases; bases outside gene matches: 3. The CDR3 has 15 amino acids. The germline gives CDR1 SGHTA, CDR2 FQGTGA. The CDR3 loop is CASSRDSANTGELFF. CDR3 DNA sequence: TGTGCCAGCAGCCGGGACAGCGCGAACACCGGGGAGCTGTTTTTT.

V and J are TRBV4-1 and TRBJ2-7, with a weak D call TRBD1 (6 bases). Germline-derived CDR1 and CDR2 are MGHRA and YSYEKL. Trimming removed 1 base from V and 0 bases from J, with 10 bases in between. CDR3 length: 15 residues. CDR3 nucleotides: TGCGCCAGCAGCCAAGCTTGGACAGTCTCCTACGAGCAGTACTTC. Translating gives CASSQAWTVSYEQYF.

The V and J genes are TRBV29-1 and TRBJ2-2, with TRBD2 identical over 12 bases. Per the germline V gene, CDR1 is SQVTM and CDR2 is ANQGSEA. The CDR3 loop spans 16 amino acids. V was clipped by 4 bases and J by 0 bases; unmatched bases: 3. The CDR3 sequence is CSVGGTSGSNTGELFF. Written as DNA, the CDR3 is TGCAGCGTTGGGGGGACTAGCGGGTCGAACACCGGGGAGCTGTTTTTT.

The V gene is TRBV19, the J gene TRBJ2-5; the D gene is possibly TRBD1 (5 bases). The CDR3 has 16 amino acids. V lost 4 bases, J lost 1 base, and 16 bases lay in between. Per the germline V gene, CDR1 is LNHDA and CDR2 is SQIVND (reference sequence). The CDR3, as DNA: TGTGCCAGTAGTAACCCGGGCAGGGTGGGCCAAGAGACCCAGTACTTC. It yields the protein CASSNPGRVGQETQYF.

The chain combines TRBV7-9 with TRBJ1-3; 7 bases agree with TRBD1. V was clipped by 2 bases and J by 4 bases; unmatched bases: 11. Germline V lookup: CDR1 SEHNR, CDR2 FQNEAQ (reference sequence). The CDR3 sequence is 17 residues long. The CDR3 loop reads CASSLLTGVQTGNTIYF. Written as DNA, the CDR3 is TGTGCCAGCAGCTTACTCACAGGGGTGCAGACGGGAAACACCATATATTTT. The complete variable domain, with remaining parts taken from reference TRBV7-9 and TRBJ1-3, reads DTGVSQNPRHKITKRGQNVTFRCDPISEHNRLYWYRQTLGQGPEFLTYFQNEAQLEKSRLLSDRFSAERPKGSFSTLEIQRTEQGDSAMYLCASSLLTGVQTGNTIYFGEGSWLTVV.

The genes are TRBV28 and TRBJ1-3, with 9 positions matching TRBD1. After removal of 4 bases from V and 4 bases from J, the junction contained 8 bases not matched to a gene. The CDR3 spans 16 residues. Germline lookup yields CDR1 MDHEN and CDR2 SYDVKM. CDR3 region: CASSYTGGAKGNTIYF. The CDR3 region has the DNA TGTGCCAGCAGTTATACAGGGGGCGCGAAAGGAAACACCATATATTTT.

This clone was counted between two and nine times. This chain connects TRBV4-2 to TRBJ1-1; possibly TRBD1 for D (6 bases). Germline V CDR1 and CDR2: LGHNA, YNFKEQ. The V end was cut by 2 bases, the J end by 11 bases, with 12 bases between. CDR3 size: 12 residues. In DNA, the CDR3 is TGTGCCAGCAGCCAATTGACAGGCTGGGCTTTCTTT. Translating gives CASSQLTGWAFF.

This clone is deemed large. This same CDR3 is encoded by further DNA sequences in the sample. The CDR3 coding sequence is TGTGCCAGCACCTCCAGTTATGGCTACACCTTC. Its translation is CASTSSYGYTF. This chain links TRBV6-6 with TRBJ1-2; no firm D call. This CDR3 has 11 amino acids. CDR1 is MNHNY, CDR2 SVGAGI, per germline (reference sequence). The V and J ends lost 7 bases and 5 bases respectively, with 8 bases between them.

This sequence joins TRBV11-1 and TRBJ2-1; 7 bases fit TRBD1. The germline CDR1 and CDR2 sequences are SGHAT and FQDESV (reference sequence). V dropped 3 bases and J dropped 1; count of bases not matched to a gene: 3. The CDR3 is made up of 15 amino acids. CDR3 sequence: CASSFWGQSYNEQFF. The CDR3 bases are TGTGCCAGCAGCTTTTGGGGACAGTCCTACAATGAGCAGTTCTTC.

The rearrangement uses TRBV5-1 and TRBJ1-2; D unresolved. The germline gives CDR1 SGHRS, CDR2 YFSETQ. The V and J ends lost 4 bases and 2 bases respectively, with 6 bases between them. This CDR3 region has 12 residues. The CDR3 region has the DNA TGCGCCAGCAGCGAGGGAAACTATGGCTACACCTTC. Translation gives CASSEGNYGYTF. Full variable domain (rest looked up from reference TRBV5-1 and TRBJ1-2): KAGVTQTPRYLIKTRGQQVTLSCSPISGHRSVSWYQQTPGQGLQFLFEYFSETQRNKGNFPGRFSGRQFSNSRSEMNVSTLELGDSALYLCASSEGNYGYTFGSGTRLTVV.

This chain uses TRBV6-1 with TRBJ2-1; 7 nucleotides align to TRBD2. CDR1 and CDR2 (germline): MNHNS, SASEGT. The CDR3 is 17 amino acids. The V gene end was trimmed by 0 bases and the J gene end by 0 bases; junction bases not matched to a gene: 5. The CDR3 DNA reads as TGTGCCAGCAGTGAAGCTAGCGGGCGGGGCTCCTACAATGAGCAGTTCTTC. It yields the protein CASSEASGRGSYNEQFF.